A single sample is the source of the 31 T cell receptor beta chains below, sequenced in a study of cytomegalovirus exposure and HLA in healthy donors. PCR primers comprised 60 Vbeta and 13 Jbeta primers. The method was immunoSEQ multiplex PCR; TCRdb's version includes in-frame clones alone and lacks a portion of them. The data contain about 150,000 clones, roughly 80% of them singletons. The sequenced material came from PBMCs. The receptor set was obtained from a man younger than 45 in good health and CMV-seropositive.

The V gene is TRBV10-3, the J gene TRBJ2-7; perhaps TRBD2 as D (6 bases). The length of the CDR3 is 11 residues. V shed 6 bases and J shed 6 bases, with 9 bases lying between them. Per germline, CDR1 ENHRY and CDR2 SYGVKD. CDR3 residues: CAISGGTEQYF. The CDR3 nucleotides read TGTGCCATCAGCGGGGGTACCGAGCAGTACTTC.

The chain is built from TRBV7-9 and TRBJ2-7, with 9 bases that match TRBD1. V gave up 5 bases and J gave up 6 bases; unmatched junction bases: 2. CDR3 size: 12 residues. Per germline, CDR1 SEHNR and CDR2 FQNEAQ (reference sequence). DNA for the CDR3: TGTGCCAGCAGCGCGACAGGGGGCGAGCAGTACTTC. Its protein is CASSATGGEQYF.

V usage is TRBV28 and J usage is TRBJ2-7; TRBD2 agrees at 8 bases. Germline assignment: CDR1 MDHEN and CDR2 SYDVKM. V was pared by 3 bases and J by 0 bases, with 4 bases of the junction left unmatched. The length of the CDR3 is 15 residues. In nucleotides, the CDR3 is TGTGCCAGCAGTTTTCCTAGCGGGCTCTCCTACGAGCAGTACTTC. Amino acid sequence: CASSFPSGLSYEQYF.

CDR3 protein: CASSQTENTDTQYF. CDR3 DNA sequence: TGCGCCAGCAGCCAGACAGAAAACACAGATACGCAGTATTTT. This rearrangement joins TRBV4-1 to TRBJ2-3, with D possibly being TRBD1 (5 bases). The germline gives CDR1 MGHRA, CDR2 YSYEKL. This CDR3 spans 14 amino acids. Trimming removed 3 bases from V and 2 bases from J, with 9 bases in between.

Comment on this clone: In the same sample, other DNA sequences code for this CDR3. This sequence joins TRBV11-2 and TRBJ2-3; D ambiguous. Trimming cost V 1 base and J 6 bases, with 5 bases left between them. The CDR3 has 12 amino acids. Per the germline V gene, CDR1 is SGHAT and CDR2 is FQNNGV. CDR3 protein: CASSLGADTQYF. The CDR3 coding sequence is TGTGCCAGCAGCTTAGGGGCGGATACGCAGTATTTT.

V and J are TRBV19 and TRBJ1-1, with TRBD1 matching over 8 bases. Trimming removed 5 bases from V and 9 bases from J; junction bases left unmatched: 5. The CDR3 is made up of 12 amino acids. Germline V gives CDR1 LNHDA, CDR2 SQIVND (reference sequence). CDR3 bases: TGTGCCAGTAGTTTCGCAGGGGGCAAAGCTTTCTTT. Translation: CASSFAGGKAFF.

The chain has TRBV4-2 and TRBJ2-2, with D maybe TRBD1 (5 bases). Trimming shortened V by 4 bases and J by 4 bases, and 16 bases separated the two germline ends. The CDR3 sequence is 16 residues long. CDR1 is LGHNA and CDR2 is YNFKEQ in the germline V gene. The CDR3 DNA follows: TGTGCCAGCAGCCCAGGACACTCCTGGGGCACCGGGGAGCTGTTTTTT. It yields the protein CASSPGHSWGTGELFF.

V is TRBV2 and J is TRBJ2-7; a possible D gene is TRBD1 (5 bases). The CDR3 consists of 15 residues. The V gene lost 2 bases and the J gene lost 6 bases, with 17 bases spanning the gap. Germline CDR1 SNHLY, CDR2 FYNNEI. CDR3 sequence (DNA): TGTGCCAGCAGTGAATCCAGGGCCGCTAGAGGCGAGCAGTACTTC. Encoded protein: CASSESRAARGEQYF. Supplemented by reference TRBV2 and TRBJ2-7, the full variable domain reads EPEVTQTPSHQVTQMGQEVILRCVPISNHLYFYWYRQILGQKVEFLVSFYNNEISEKSEIFDDQFSVERPDGSNFTLKIRSTKLEDSAMYFCASSESRAARGEQYFGPGTRLTVT.

The chain combines TRBV5-8 with TRBJ2-1; 12 bases fit TRBD2. Germline trimming cut 0 bases from V and 4 bases from J; bases unmatched to any gene: 5. This CDR3 comprises 17 residues. Germline loops: CDR1 SGHTS, CDR2 YDEGEE. In DNA form, the CDR3 reads TGTGCCAGCAGCTTGGAACTAGCGGGAGGATTTTACAATGAGCAGTTCTTC. It translates to CASSLELAGGFYNEQFF.

The chain combines TRBV6-5 with TRBJ2-7, with 7 bases identical to TRBD1. V was clipped by 5 bases and J by 6 bases; unmatched bases: 7. The germline gives CDR1 MNHEY, CDR2 SVGAGI. The length of the CDR3 is 13 residues. CDR3 nucleotides: TGTGCCAGCAGTCAAGACAGGGTTACCGAGCAGTACTTC. It translates to CASSQDRVTEQYF.

The CDR3 nucleotides read TGTGCCAGCAGCTTAGGGGGACAGGTGTCTGGCTACACCTTC. Translation: CASSLGGQVSGYTF. The V gene is TRBV7-2, the J gene TRBJ1-2; 8 bases match TRBD1. The CDR3 is made up of 14 amino acids. Looked up from germline, CDR1 is SGHTA and CDR2 is FQGNSA. The J segment lost 7 bases and the V segment lost 1 base, leaving 5 bases of the junction unmatched.

The V gene is TRBV2, the J gene TRBJ2-3; 11 bases match TRBD1. The CDR3 extends over 17 amino acids. The junction had 13 bases not matched to a gene; V was cut back by 6 bases and J by 5 bases. Germline V lookup: CDR1 SNHLY, CDR2 FYNNEI. The DNA of the CDR3 is TGTGCCAGCAGAGATTGGAGCGGACAGGGGGCAGGAGATACGCAGTATTTT. Translation: CASRDWSGQGAGDTQYF.

This clone showed up just a few times. The rearrangement joins TRBV7-2 to TRBJ2-3, with D maybe TRBD2 (6 bases). CDR3 length: 18 amino acids. Germline V CDR1 and CDR2: SGHTA, FQGNSA. The V and J ends lost 2 bases and 8 bases respectively, with 26 bases between them. Here the CDR3 DNA reads TGTGCCAGCAGCTTATTCTCCCGTGTCAGCCCCGCCGGGGGTACGCAGTATTTT. Residues: CASSLFSRVSPAGGTQYF.

The rearrangement joins TRBV19 to TRBJ2-3; TRBD1 aligns across 7 bases. J gave up 5 bases and V 3 bases, and 8 bases lay outside the gene matches. Germline-derived CDR1 and CDR2 are LNHDA and SQIVND (reference sequence). CDR3 length equals 15 residues. The CDR3 DNA is TGTGCCAGTAGTATCTTGAGGGGGCAGGAAGATACGCAGTATTTT. Residues: CASSILRGQEDTQYF.

The chain combines TRBV5-1 with TRBJ2-1; tentatively, D is TRBD1 (6 bases). The V gene's germline CDR1 is SGHRS and CDR2 YFSETQ. The CDR3 spans 16 residues. Trimming pared 4 bases from V and 12 bases from J, leaving 26 bases between. CDR3 nucleotides: TGCGCCAGCAGCCCCGGTGAGGGGCCAGGGACACGAGGGCAGTTCTTC. This translates into CASSPGEGPGTRGQFF.

J is TRBJ2-1 and V is TRBV28; 12 bases are a match to TRBD2. After removal of 6 bases from V and 10 bases from J, the junction contained 10 bases not matched to a gene. Germline V gene sequence: CDR1 MDHEN, CDR2 SYDVKM. The CDR3 runs to 15 residues. CDR3 in amino acids: CASRPSGRAKGEQFF. As DNA, the CDR3 is TGTGCCAGCAGACCTAGCGGGAGGGCCAAAGGCGAGCAGTTCTTC.

V and J are TRBV28 and TRBJ2-1; D uncertain. V dropped 5 bases and J dropped 4 bases, with 6 bases sitting between them. Germline V CDR1 and CDR2: MDHEN, SYDVKM. The CDR3 covers 12 residues. The CDR3 protein is CASSGKYNEQFF. CDR3 sequence (DNA): TGTGCCAGCAGTGGCAAGTACAATGAGCAGTTCTTC.

V and J are TRBV28 and TRBJ2-7; D gene ambiguous. V shed 3 bases and J shed 2 bases, with 8 bases lying between them. Germline values: CDR1 MDHEN, CDR2 SYDVKM. The CDR3 extends over 13 amino acids. The CDR3 coding sequence is TGTGCCAGCAGTTTCGGCCAGGCCTACGAGCAGTACTTC. Its protein product is CASSFGQAYEQYF.

J is TRBJ2-6 and V is TRBV9, with D maybe TRBD1 (6 bases). CDR1 is SGDLS and CDR2 is YYNGEE in the germline V gene. V lost 1 base to trimming and J lost 0 bases, with 14 bases between them. The CDR3 runs to 18 residues. The CDR3 region has the DNA TGTGCCAGCAGCGTATGGGGCAGGGGTTACTCTGGGGCCAACGTCCTGACTTTC. Its translation is CASSVWGRGYSGANVLTF.

The rearrangement joins TRBV16 to TRBJ2-1; 9 bases fit TRBD1. CDR1 and CDR2 from the germline V gene are KGHSY and FQNENV. V lost 0 bases to trimming and J lost 13 bases; unmatched junction nucleotides: 4. The CDR3 has 13 amino acids. Written as DNA, the CDR3 is TGTGCCAGCAGCCAATCCCGGACAGGGGAACAGTTCTTC. It codes for CASSQSRTGEQFF.

This clone has only a few counts. V usage is TRBV6-5 and J usage is TRBJ2-3, with D perhaps TRBD1 (6 bases). CDR1 and CDR2 (germline): MNHEY, SVGAGI. This CDR3 is 15 amino acids long. V was pared by 6 bases and J by 1 base, with 14 bases between. This CDR3 is CASSTRGNGTDTQYF. The CDR3 nucleotides are TGTGCCAGCAGCACGAGGGGGAACGGCACAGATACGCAGTATTTT.

The V call is TRBV13, the J call TRBJ2-3; 15 bases match TRBD2. Germline V CDR1 and CDR2: PRHDT, FYEKMQ (reference sequence). This CDR3 has 16 amino acids. V lost 6 bases, J lost 3 bases, and 4 bases stayed unmatched. Here the CDR3 DNA reads TGTGCCAGCAGTACCGGACTAGCGGGAGGGACAGATACGCAGTATTTT. Residues: CASSTGLAGGTDTQYF.

The rearrangement links TRBV6-4 to TRBJ1-6; 9 bases agree with TRBD1. J was trimmed by 7 bases and V by 3 bases; bases with no gene match: 4. CDR1 and CDR2 (germline): MRHNA, SNTAGT. The CDR3 runs to 15 residues. The CDR3 DNA sequence: TGTGCCAGCAGTGATTCCGACAGGGGGAATTCACCCCTCCACTTT. It codes for CASSDSDRGNSPLHF.

The chain employs TRBV6-6 and TRBJ2-7; 9 bases line up with TRBD1. Germline V gene data show CDR1 as MNHNY and CDR2 as SVGAGI (reference sequence). The V and J ends lost 2 bases and 4 bases, in that order; junction bases with no gene match: 0. The CDR3 length is 13 residues. CDR3: CASSYDRGYEQYF. The CDR3 DNA is TGTGCCAGCAGTTACGACAGGGGGTACGAGCAGTACTTC.

V and J are TRBV15 and TRBJ1-1, with unresolved D. Germline loops: CDR1 LNHNV, CDR2 YYDKDF (reference sequence). CDR3 size: 14 residues. Trimming pared 0 bases from V and 1 base from J, leaving 6 bases between. The CDR3 DNA reads TGTGCCACCAGCAGAGATCGGGGGAACACTGAAGCTTTCTTT. Its protein product is CATSRDRGNTEAFF.

The chain joins TRBV6-1 to TRBJ2-2; weak D call: TRBD2 (5 bases). Germline CDR1 reads MNHNS; CDR2 reads SASEGT. The ends were cut back, 4 bases at V and 7 bases at J, with 13 bases in the middle. There are 14 residues in the CDR3. CDR3 residues: CASSGGYGNGELFF. CDR3 DNA sequence: TGTGCCAGCAGTGGGGGATACGGGAACGGGGAGCTGTTTTTT.

The chain recombines TRBV27 with TRBJ1-2; D perhaps matches TRBD1 (5 bases). The CDR3 extends over 13 amino acids. CDR1 and CDR2 from the germline V gene are MNHEY and SMNVEV (reference sequence). The V end was cut by 6 bases, the J end by 5 bases, with 13 bases between. CDR3 in amino acids: CASSLIRQYGYTF. DNA of the CDR3: TGTGCCAGCAGCCTTATAAGACAGTATGGCTACACCTTC.

The chain is built from TRBV19 and TRBJ2-1, with 12 bases matching TRBD2. CDR1 is LNHDA and CDR2 is SQIVND in the germline V gene (reference sequence). The CDR3 has 16 residues. J lost 6 bases, V lost 3 bases, and 6 bases had no gene match. CDR3 residues: CASSIGSSGRGNEQFF. Here the CDR3 DNA reads TGTGCCAGTAGTATCGGCTCTAGCGGGAGGGGCAATGAGCAGTTCTTC.

This rearrangement joins TRBV4-2 to TRBJ2-2, with 8 bases identical to TRBD2. This CDR3 is built from 16 residues. The V segment lost 1 base and the J segment 3 bases; nucleotides outside the gene matches: 4. Germline V CDR1 and CDR2: LGHNA, YNFKEQ. CDR3 residues: CASSQAAGGHTGELFF. The DNA for the CDR3 is TGTGCCAGCAGCCAAGCTGCGGGAGGTCACACCGGGGAGCTGTTTTTT.

This clone was counted once. V usage is TRBV15 and J usage is TRBJ1-5; TRBD1 aligns across 7 bases. With 4 bases clipped from V and 0 bases from J, the junction kept 12 bases outside the gene matches. Germline values: CDR1 LNHNV, CDR2 YYDKDF (reference sequence). The CDR3 consists of 18 residues. The CDR3 DNA is TGTGCCACCAGCAAACGGGACAGTTTATTCGATAGCAATCAGCCCCAGCATTTT. Its translation is CATSKRDSLFDSNQPQHF.

This clone was found once. The J gene is TRBJ2-7, the V gene TRBV27; D is unresolved. Germline V CDR1 and CDR2: MNHEY, SMNVEV (reference sequence). V lost 3 bases to trimming and J lost 3 bases, with 9 bases between them. The CDR3 spans 13 residues. The CDR3 sequence is CASSFKQFYEQYF. CDR3 sequence (DNA): TGTGCCAGCAGTTTTAAACAATTCTACGAGCAGTACTTC.